This T cell receptor (beta chain) emerged from a study of shared clonotypes between healthy human individuals (dated by TCRdb to about 2020). The study in broad terms: A few men and a couple of women, aged 18 to 49 years, made up the cohort. For each donor, three plates each were used for CD4 naive and CD4 memory, two plates were used for CD8 naive, and one plate was used for CD8 memory. Blood TCR repertoires of a handful of healthy adults were deeply sequenced to estimate repertoire size and the extent of clonotype sharing between individuals. To increase sequencing depth and limit assay-specific biases, different laboratories used diverse techniques to prepare libraries and sequence TCR repertoires. Between about 0.8 and 8.9 billion PBMCs per donor were obtained by leukapheresis. What the study reported, not specific to this receptor: Naive subsets generally had larger estimated clonotype richness than memory subsets. Compared with non-shared clonotypes, clonotypes shared by all four sorted-subset donors had higher generation probabilities. The genetic and exposure-history diversity represented was limited by the small number of donors. Sampling was restricted to blood, and TCR repertoires in tissue are likely to differ from TCR repertoires in blood. Pairwise subsampling led to the expectation that sequencing depth would affect the degree of clonotype sharing among donors. Sharing across several donors was observed for about 5% of naive CD4, about 3.2% of naive CD8, around 2.5% of memory CD4, and 0.4% of memory CD8 clonotypes. Even with the large sequencing depth, rarefaction of the sorted-subset datasets indicated that sequencing was incomplete.

CD8 naive samples were CD45RO-negative cells positively selected for CCR7, giving a CD45RA+CCR7+ population that excluded TemRA cells. Healthy HIV-negative adults with no recently reported acute infections or vaccinations were included as donors. All donors were Caucasian adults living in Nashville, Tennessee, USA. Blood was obtained by leukapheresis, after which PBMCs were separated by Ficoll-Histopaque density gradient centrifugation and cryopreserved in liquid nitrogen vapor phase. Purity and quantity of every magnetically sorted T cell population were checked by analytical flow cytometry. Each sorted fraction had its genomic DNA isolated and then quantified by UV absorbance on a Nanodrop 2000c. Details on this clone: It lacks a known antigen. Within one base of it there is no much larger clone, and no base qualities were kept.

Using the deep immunoSEQ assay, multiplex PCR amplified TCR CDR3 regions from genomic DNA. Extracted genomic DNA from each cell subset was spread evenly across all wells of several immunoSEQ 96-well plates, with each plate serving as a replicate. For sorted subsets, roughly 200 ng of genomic DNA, equivalent to some 30,000 T cell genomes, went into each replicate PCR. Purified libraries were quantified with a Qubit 3.0 fluorometer, sized on a Bioanalyzer 2100, and re-quantified with the KAPA Library Quantification kit. A separate single-read 150-cycle Illumina NextSeq 550 flow cell was used to sequence each immunoSEQ 96-well plate. Turning to the authors' computational methods: Because the immunoSEQ output included only junctional sequences and no quality scores, the filtering could not be the same as the filtering used for full-length reads. To assign V/J genes and CDR3, sequences were annotated using PyIR, a Python wrapper for IgBLAST v1.9, with IMGT germline references. Reads were removed for weak V/J assignments (E-value above 1e-6), missing CDR3, stop codons, out-of-frame junctions, or ambiguous translated residues. V3J clonotypes were defined by identical inferred V gene, J gene, and CDR3 amino acid sequence. The percentage overlap between two repertoires was calculated by dividing the number of shared unique clonotypes by the size of the smaller repertoire. Repertoire richness was assessed with RTK rarefaction, the Chao1 estimator, and Recon v2.1 estimates of unobserved clonotypes. For all TCRbeta clonotypes obtained by the gDNA method from four donors, generation probabilities were computed with OLGA. The table was pulled from immuneACCESS by TCRdb, which kept in-frame rearrangements only. Such tables lose some clones; where checked, under half of the loss comes from unresolved V genes, and the rest has no known cause. V and J calls and clone size are those listed in that table; D and trimming were worked out from the DNA. A total of about 2 million clones appear in this sample, about 95% of them only once. The ten largest clones capture 1.2% of the sample.

A distance of 17 bases separates the germline ends of V and J, which lose 4 bases and 4 bases respectively. CDR1 SGHDT and CDR2 YYEEEE were looked up in the germline V gene. The cysteine opens and the phenylalanine closes a CDR3 of 15 amino acids. Only the CDR3 part of the read is kept: 45 bases, read in frame from the first base. The chain uses TRBV5-6 and TRBJ1-2, and possibly TRBD1, on 5 matching bases. Input material: naive CD8+ T cells sorted from blood. Sample cell subset or site, as interpreted from the label and publication: CD45RA+CCR7+. This clonotype was obtained from a man aged 18 to 35 in good health. The DNA reads TGTGCCAGCAGCAACAAAGAGACAGAACTCTATGGCTACACCTTC. Its coded protein is CASSNKETELYGYTF.